This is a list of T cell receptor beta chains from one sample in a study of blood T cell repertoires in COVID-19. Only in-frame clones appear in the TCRdb table, and some are missing; sequencing was by immunoSEQ multiplex PCR. The sample includes about 480,000 clones, over 75% seen only once; the top ten take about 2%. Sequencing was done on a sample of PBMCs or T cells enriched from blood (not recorded which). The receptor source for this set is a woman between 40 and 50 years old who had recovered from COVID-19. The CDR3 runs from the conserved cysteine through the conserved F or W. Each record gives: V gene, clone size, D gene, J gene, CDR3 DNA, CDR3 protein. A D gene is named only where the DNA matches it firmly. For some rows the clone size is stated as once, few or many, or as a class when expanded; others skip it.

TRBV7-8	once	TRBD1	TRBJ2-7	TGTGCCAGCAGCTTAGTTGGGACAGTCCCCTACGAGCAGTACTTC	CASSLVGTVPYEQYF
TRBV5-1	NA	NA	TRBJ1-1	TGCGCCAGCAGCTCCTCGATAATCAGGGATTGGGACACTGAAGCTTTCTTT	CASSSSIIRDWDTEAFF
TRBV5-1	NA	TRBD2	TRBJ2-1	TGCGCCAGCAGCCTGCTAGCGGGAGGGCCCTCGAGCTCCTACAATGAGCAGTTCTTC	CASSLLAGGPSSSYNEQFF
TRBV24-1	NA	NA	TRBJ2-3	TGTGCCACCAACGTCGGGGGAGGTACAGATACGCAGTATTTT	CATNVGGGTDTQYF
TRBV9	NA	TRBD2	TRBJ2-1	TGTGCCAGCAGCCCCCGGACTAGCGGGAGGAATGATGAGCAGTTCTTC	CASSPRTSGRNDEQFF
TRBV27	NA	NA	TRBJ1-6	TGTGCCAGCAGTCACCGACAGGCCAATTCACCCCTCCACTTT	CASSHRQANSPLHF
TRBV9	NA	TRBD2	TRBJ2-7	TGTGCCAGCAGCGCCCGACTAGCGGGAGGGTACGAGCAGTACTTC	CASSARLAGGYEQYF
TRBV29-1	NA	TRBD1	TRBJ1-1	TGCAGCGCCAGCCAGGGGGCTGGCACTGAAGCTTTCTTT	CSASQGAGTEAFF
TRBV30	once	NA	TRBJ2-1	TGTGCCTGGAGTAGGGGTTTGACCTACAATGAGCAGTTCTTC	CAWSRGLTYNEQFF
TRBV5-4	once	TRBD1	TRBJ2-3	TGTGCCAGCAGCGCACCGACCGGGACAGCCACAGATACGCAGTATTTT	CASSAPTGTATDTQYF
TRBV7-6	NA	TRBD2	TRBJ2-1	TGTGCCAGCAGCTTAACCGGGACTAGCTGGGATGAGCAGTTCTTC	CASSLTGTSWDEQFF
TRBV15	NA	NA	TRBJ1-5	TGTGCCACCAGCAGAGGGGGAGGGGCTTCTTTTGGACAGCCCCAGCATTTT	CATSRGGGASFGQPQHF
TRBV7-2	once	NA	TRBJ2-7	TGTGCCAGCAGCCCCCGGCGCAGCGGCTCCTACGAGCAGTACTTC	CASSPRRSGSYEQYF
TRBV6-5	NA	NA	TRBJ2-3	TGTGCCAGCAGTTACTCCTCGTCTCCAGATACGCAGTATTTT	CASSYSSSPDTQYF
TRBV2	once	NA	TRBJ2-3	TGTGCCAACAAACAGGGAACTAGCACAGATACGCAGTATTTT	CANKQGTSTDTQYF
TRBV19	NA	NA	TRBJ1-3	TGTGCCAGTAGTATAGGGAACAGTGGTGGAAACACCATATATTTT	CASSIGNSGGNTIYF
TRBV9	NA	TRBD1	TRBJ1-2	TGTGCCAGCAGCGCGTTGGGACAGGGGTATGGCTACACCTTC	CASSALGQGYGYTF
TRBV21-1	NA	NA	TRBJ2-7	TGTGCCAGCAGCAAAGGAGGCGGGAGAGGCCACCCTCTCTACGAGCAGTACTTC	CASSKGGGRGHPLYEQYF
TRBV21-1	NA	NA	TRBJ1-5	TGTGCCAGCAGCAAGTTTAATAGCAATCAGCCCCAGCATTTT	CASSKFNSNQPQHF
TRBV4-1	NA	NA	TRBJ2-3	TGCGCCAGCAGCCCCCCCGGGAGCGGGTTTGGTACGCAGTATTTT	CASSPPGSGFGTQYF
TRBV4-1	NA	NA	TRBJ1-1	TGCGCCAGCAGCCAAGAATTTTCGGTGTCTCTTCCCGAAGCTTTCTTT	CASSQEFSVSLPEAFF
TRBV6-1	NA	NA	TRBJ1-6	TGTGCCAGCAGTGCTCCCCGCGCGAGGGTTTCTAATTCACCCCTCCACTTT	CASSAPRARVSNSPLHF
TRBV15	NA	NA	TRBJ1-5	TGTGCCACCCGAATAAGGGGTAATCAGCCCCAGCATTTT	CATRIRGNQPQHF
TRBV11-3	once	NA	TRBJ1-1	TGTGCCAGCAGCTCCCAGGGAACGAAAGCTTTCTTT	CASSSQGTKAFF
TRBV19	NA	NA	TRBJ2-5	TGTGCCAGTAGTATCCAGGGATCTAGGGAGACCCAGTACTTC	CASSIQGSRETQYF
TRBV5-8	NA	NA	TRBJ2-1	TGTGCCAGCAGTCCCCGGGACAAGCAGTTCTTC	CASSPRDKQFF
TRBV27	NA	NA	TRBJ2-6	TGTGCCAGCAGTTTACTTCGACAGTCCGGGGCCAACGTCCTGACTTTC	CASSLLRQSGANVLTF
TRBV4-1	NA	TRBD1	TRBJ2-7	TGCGCCAGCAGCCACAACCCAAGGACAGGGGGAAACGAGCAGTACTTC	CASSHNPRTGGNEQYF
TRBV5-6	NA	NA	TRBJ1-2	TGTGCCAGCAGCTTCCCGGGGGTCGGCTATGGCTACACCTTC	CASSFPGVGYGYTF
TRBV5-1	NA	NA	TRBJ1-1	TGCGCCAGCACCCGGGGGGTGTTGAACACTGAAGCTTTCTTT	CASTRGVLNTEAFF
TRBV29-1	NA	NA	TRBJ2-1	TGCAGCGTTACCCCAGACAATGAGCAGTTCTTC	CSVTPDNEQFF
TRBV13	NA	NA	TRBJ2-7	TGTGCCAGCAGCTCGGATCTAGGCTTCTACGAGCAGTACTTC	CASSSDLGFYEQYF
TRBV5-4	NA	NA	TRBJ1-2	TGTGCCAGCAGCCCGAGAGAAGGAGGGGACTATGGCTACACCTTC	CASSPREGGDYGYTF
TRBV5-4	once	NA	TRBJ2-6	TGTGCCAGCAGCCCCATCGTCGCCAGCTCTGGGGCCAACGTCCTGACTTTC	CASSPIVASSGANVLTF
TRBV7-8	NA	NA	TRBJ1-2	TGTGCCAGCAGCTCGTCAGGAAACTATGGCTACACCTTC	CASSSSGNYGYTF
TRBV5-6	few	TRBD2	TRBJ2-4	TGTGCCAGCAGCGTAATAGCGGGAGGGCCGGGTAGTGTTCAGTACTTC	CASSVIAGGPGSVQYF
TRBV9	NA	TRBD2	TRBJ2-1	TGTGCCAGCAGCGCGGGACTAGCCAATGAGCAGTTCTTC	CASSAGLANEQFF
TRBV10-3	NA	TRBD1	TRBJ2-7	TGTGCCACGACAGGGGGCTACGAGCAGTACTTC	CATTGGYEQYF